Sequencing of this TCR beta chain was carried out in a study of blood T cell repertoires in COVID-19. At the level of the study: Samples came from the United States, Italy and Spain, spanning acute and convalescent COVID-19. PBMCs, B-cell-depleted T cells, or T cells were the source of the cDNA or gDNA that made up the material.

CDR3 length: 16 residues. Trimming cost V 2 bases and J 0 bases; bases outside gene matches: 4. The germline gives CDR1 MDHEN, CDR2 SYDVKM. Libraries were prepared by immunoSEQ multiplex PCR; TCRdb keeps only in-frame clonotypes and omits some of them. Here the sample spans some 200,000 clones, roughly four fifths being singletons. Seattle researchers signed up patients amid active infection and tracked them longitudinally. Input material: peripheral blood. The receptor comes from a middle-aged woman with COVID-19, enrolled during active disease. The chain recombines TRBV28 with TRBJ2-3; 8 nucleotides line up with TRBD2. The CDR3 loop is CASSLESSGSTDTQYF. DNA for the CDR3: TGTGCCAGCAGTTTAGAGTCTAGCGGGAGCACAGATACGCAGTATTTT.